This T cell receptor beta chain was sequenced in a study of patients and donors after allogeneic stem cell transplantation. Trimming stripped 8 bases from V and 0 bases from J, with 11 bases between. There are 15 residues in the CDR3. The V gene's germline CDR1 is SNHLY and CDR2 FYNNEI. TCRdb re-called the RT-PCR reads through MiXCR, storing one row per CDR3 protein. This table holds roughly 880,000 distinct CDR3 sequences, 18% found once. This receptor was identified in a human donor who was either an allogeneic HSCT recipient or a stem cell or donor lymphocyte infusion donor (not recorded which). It is not recorded whose cells these are; they may come from a transplant donor. This chain links TRBV2 with TRBJ1-6, with D uncertain. The sample was blood, either unsorted or a sorted T cell fraction (not recorded which). CDR3 residues: CASSSASSYNSPLHF. The CDR3 region has the DNA TGTGCCAGCTCCTCTGCGAGCTCCTATAATTCACCCCTCCACTTT.